Listed below are T cell receptor beta chains from one sample, sequenced in a study of blood T cell repertoires in COVID-19. TCRdb keeps only in-frame clones here, not all; method: immunoSEQ multiplex PCR. Of 110,000 to 150,000 clones listed, roughly 80% are singletons. The sequencing sample was made of PBMCs or T cells enriched from blood (not recorded which). The source of these receptors is a woman aged 45-65 years who had recovered from COVID-19. The CDR3 runs from the conserved cysteine through the conserved F or W. The D gene is left open where the match is weak. Only part of the rows carry a size: once, few, many, or a class if the clone is expanded.

j_call d_call cdr3_length clone_size v_call cdr3_aa cdr3_nt
TRBJ2-7 TRBD2 13 . TRBV4-2 CASSLAGGYEQYF TGTGCCAGCAGCCTAGCGGGAGGGTACGAGCAGTACTTC
TRBJ1-2 . 12 . TRBV5-6 CASSLRDYGYTF TGTGCCAGCAGCCTGAGAGACTATGGCTACACCTTC
TRBJ1-2 TRBD1 15 . TRBV9 CASSRRTGEDYGYTF TGTGCCAGCAGCAGGCGGACAGGGGAAGACTATGGCTACACCTTC
TRBJ1-2 . 16 . TRBV6-6 CASSYNAAGAGDGYTF TGTGCCAGCAGTTACAACGCAGCGGGGGCAGGTGATGGCTACACCTTC
TRBJ1-1 . 13 once TRBV19 CASSIRGNTEAFF TGTGCCAGTAGTATTAGGGGGAACACTGAAGCTTTCTTT
TRBJ1-5 . 14 . TRBV2 CASSVFQGMEPQHF TGTGCCAGCAGTGTTTTCCAGGGAATGGAGCCCCAGCATTTT
TRBJ1-5 . 12 few TRBV5-5 CASSLGDQPQHF TGTGCCAGCAGCTTGGGCGATCAGCCCCAGCATTTT
TRBJ1-1 . 12 . TRBV2 CASSSGGTEAFF TGTGCCAGCAGCTCCGGGGGCACTGAAGCTTTCTTT
TRBJ1-3 . 15 . TRBV5-1 CASSPSPGSGNTIYF TGCGCCAGCAGCCCCTCCCCGGGCTCTGGAAACACCATATATTTT
TRBJ1-1 TRBD1 15 . TRBV11-2 CASSPPGQGHTEAFF TGTGCCAGCAGCCCACCGGGACAGGGACACACTGAAGCTTTCTTT
TRBJ2-3 TRBD1 16 . TRBV19 CASSIKTGGSTDTQYF TGTGCCAGTAGTATAAAAACAGGGGGCAGCACAGATACGCAGTATTTT
TRBJ1-3 TRBD1 16 . TRBV5-1 CASSSSGTVSGNTIYF TGCGCCAGCAGCTCCTCCGGGACAGTCTCTGGAAACACCATATATTTT
TRBJ2-1 TRBD2 17 . TRBV5-1 CASSLARLAGGYNEQFF TGCGCCAGCAGCTTGGCCAGGCTAGCGGGGGGGTACAATGAGCAGTTCTTC
TRBJ2-5 TRBD1 15 once TRBV5-4 CASSLRTGPQEIQYF TGTGCCAGCAGCTTGCGGACAGGCCCCCAAGAGATCCAGTACTTC
TRBJ1-1 . 15 . TRBV6-1 CASSEARGKGTEAFF TGTGCCAGCAGTGAAGCGCGGGGTAAGGGAACTGAAGCTTTCTTT
TRBJ2-5 TRBD2 15 . TRBV5-1 CASSYTGGGMETQYF TGCGCCAGCAGCTACACGGGCGGGGGGATGGAGACCCAGTACTTC
TRBJ1-6 . 15 . TRBV6-4 CASSDSRQSNSPLHF TGTGCCAGCAGTGACTCGAGGCAAAGTAATTCACCCCTCCACTTT
TRBJ1-6 . 16 . TRBV28 CASDGGASSYNSPLHF TGTGCCAGCGATGGGGGGGCCAGCTCCTATAATTCACCCCTCCACTTT
TRBJ1-6 . 15 . TRBV5-1 CASGEGDPGDSPLHF TGCGCCAGCGGCGAGGGGGACCCTGGAGATTCACCCCTCCACTTT
TRBJ2-7 TRBD2 15 . TRBV23-1 CASSELLAEGFEQYF TGCGCCAGCAGCGAGTTGCTAGCGGAGGGCTTCGAGCAGTACTTC
TRBJ2-1 . 16 . TRBV21-1 CASSKVRAGRYNEQFF TGTGCCAGCAGCAAAGTAAGGGCAGGGAGGTACAATGAGCAGTTCTTC
TRBJ2-7 . 12 . TRBV7-9 CASTPSSYEQYF TGTGCCAGCACCCCTAGCTCCTACGAGCAGTACTTC
TRBJ2-7 TRBD2 15 . TRBV11-2 CASTATSGGVHEQYF TGTGCCAGCACCGCGACTAGCGGGGGGGTGCACGAGCAGTACTTC
TRBJ1-3 TRBD1 14 once TRBV3-1/TRBV3-2 CASSSTGAGNTIYF TGTGCCAGCAGCTCCACAGGGGCTGGAAACACCATATATTTT
TRBJ2-2 TRBD2 17 . TRBV5-1 CASSPGVAGGFTGELFF TGCGCCAGCAGCCCCGGCGTAGCGGGGGGATTCACCGGGGAGCTGTTTTTT
TRBJ2-2 TRBD1 17 . TRBV7-2 CASSLVGTGANTGELFF TGTGCCAGCAGCTTAGTGGGGACAGGGGCCAACACCGGGGAGCTGTTTTTT